These 2 T cell receptor beta chains came from one sample sequenced in a study of blood T cells in healthy people across ages. Using a J-beta primer mix together with a sample-barcoded 5' primer, a second PCR was run for 7 to 11 cycles. One entry per CDR3 protein results from TCRdb running MiXCR on the 5' RACE reads. The sample lists roughly 700,000 distinct CDR3 sequences, around 25% occurring once. The data also belong to a second study, concerning T cells of mothers and their children.

Source material: blood. These receptors were taken from a boy younger than 18 in good health.

V usage is TRBV29-1 and J usage is TRBJ2-1; D gene unclear. The CDR3 is made up of 12 amino acids. V was shortened by 4 bases and J by 1 base, with 5 bases between the two germline ends. Per the germline V gene, CDR1 is SQVTM and CDR2 is ANQGSEA. CDR3 region: CSVGVSYNEQFF. DNA for the CDR3: TGCAGCGTTGGAGTGTCCTACAATGAGCAGTTCTTC.

Only a few counts were recorded for this clonotype. This rearrangement joins TRBV29-1 to TRBJ1-1, with 10 positions matching TRBD1. Germline V lookup: CDR1 SQVTM, CDR2 ANQGSEA. V shed 6 bases and J 4 bases; nucleotides not matched to a gene: 5. The CDR3 covers 13 residues. The CDR3, as DNA: TGCAGCGTCGCGGGACAGGGGAGCACTGAAGCTTTCTTT. It is translated as CSVAGQGSTEAFF. The complete variable domain, with remaining parts taken from reference TRBV29-1 and TRBJ1-1, reads SAVISQKPSRDICQRGTSLTIQCQVDSQVTMMFWYRQQPGQSLTLIATANQGSEATYESGFVIDKFPISRPNLTFSTLTVSNMSPEDSSIYLCSVAGQGSTEAFFGQGTRLTVV.